This TCR beta chain was obtained from a study of blood T cell repertoires in COVID-19. Study-wide background: Whether acute or convalescent, the COVID-19 samples came from the United States, Italy and Spain.

Here immunoSEQ multiplex PCR was the method, and the copy in TCRdb shows in-frame clones only, minus some. In the table there are around 110,000 clones, approximately 82% of which are singletons. The CDR3 sequence is 14 residues long. V lost 0 bases and J lost 4, with 10 bases in between. Germline loops: CDR1 SGHDT, CDR2 YYEEEE. The clonotype comes from a man between 65 and 85 years old with active or convalescent COVID-19. Sequencing input: peripheral blood. The chain joins TRBV5-6 to TRBJ1-2, with D possibly TRBD1 on 6 matching bases. The CDR3 spells CASSLVQGTYGYTF. The CDR3 nucleotides read TGTGCCAGCAGCTTGGTTCAGGGGACCTATGGCTACACCTTC.